Presented here are 22 T cell receptor beta chains from one specimen sequenced in a study of cytomegalovirus exposure and HLA in healthy donors. Vbeta (60) and Jbeta (13) primers were used in the PCR. Assay used: immunoSEQ multiplex PCR; TCRdb lists only in-frame clones, some missing. The table shows about 120,000 clones, with 75% to 90% occurring only once. The specimen was PBMCs. The receptors shown here come from a man aged 25-40 years in good health and CMV-seronegative.

The chain is built from TRBV4-3 and TRBJ2-1, with D possibly TRBD2 on 6 matching bases. This CDR3 has 17 amino acids. Between the trimmed V and J ends, which lost 0 bases and 0 bases, there was a span of 12 bases. Germline lookup yields CDR1 LGHNA and CDR2 YSLEER. The CDR3 spells CASSQDRGGVSYNEQFF. The CDR3 bases are TGCGCCAGCAGCCAAGATCGGGGCGGGGTCTCCTACAATGAGCAGTTCTTC.

The chain is built from TRBV28 and TRBJ2-7; the D is unclear. Trimming pared 2 bases from V and 9 bases from J, leaving 14 bases between. CDR3 size: 13 residues. The germline gives CDR1 MDHEN, CDR2 SYDVKM. The CDR3: CASSLVANLRQYF. The CDR3 nucleotides are TGTGCCAGCAGTTTAGTAGCCAATTTGCGGCAGTACTTC.

The chain has TRBV6-1 and TRBJ2-7; 10 bases fit TRBD1. Losses at the gene ends were 6 bases for V and 3 bases for J; bases not matched to a gene: 8. The CDR3 contains 15 residues. CDR1 is MNHNS, CDR2 SASEGT, per germline. The chain's CDR3 is CASRAGQGGLYEQYF. The CDR3 region has the DNA TGTGCCAGCAGGGCTGGACAGGGGGGCCTCTACGAGCAGTACTTC.

The genes are TRBV6-9 and TRBJ2-2; D uncertain. Trimming removed 8 bases from V and 0 bases from J, with 10 bases in between. Germline V gives CDR1 MNHGY, CDR2 SVAAGI. The CDR3 totals 14 residues. CDR3 bases: TGTGCCAGCTTTTTGCGCTCGAACACCGGGGAGCTGTTTTTT. Translating it yields CASFLRSNTGELFF.

This chain uses TRBV7-2 with TRBJ2-1, with a tentative D call TRBD1 (6 bases). The CDR3 is 13 amino acids. Germline V lookup: CDR1 SGHTA, CDR2 FQGNSA. V was clipped by 8 bases and J by 4 bases, with 12 bases between them. DNA of the CDR3: TGTGCCAGCCAGGGCAGGGGATACAATGAGCAGTTCTTC. It is translated as CASQGRGYNEQFF.

The chain is built from TRBV9 and TRBJ2-5; 11 bases are shared with TRBD2. Germline-derived CDR1 and CDR2 are SGDLS and YYNGEE. The CDR3 is made up of 14 amino acids. The trim removed 3 bases at V and 3 bases at J, leaving 1 base unmatched. The CDR3 loop is CASSAGLAEETQYF. CDR3 nucleotide sequence: TGTGCCAGCAGCGCGGGACTAGCGGAAGAGACCCAGTACTTC.

The CDR3 coding sequence is TGTGCCAGCAGCTCCCCGGCGGGGGGCAATGAGCAGTTCTTC. Its translation is CASSSPAGGNEQFF. This chain joins TRBV7-2 and TRBJ2-1; 8 bases agree with TRBD2. The CDR3 contains 14 residues. The germline gives CDR1 SGHTA, CDR2 FQGNSA. The junction had 5 bases not matched to a gene; V was cut back by 4 bases and J by 6 bases.

V usage is TRBV2 and J usage is TRBJ2-2, with 7 bases fitting TRBD2. V lost 4 bases to trimming and J lost 2 bases; unmatched junction nucleotides: 4. CDR1 and CDR2 from the germline V gene are SNHLY and FYNNEI. This CDR3 region has 15 residues. DNA of the CDR3: TGTGCCAGCAGTGGGACTAGTTTTAACACCGGGGAGCTGTTTTTT. Protein: CASSGTSFNTGELFF.

The chain links TRBV5-1 to TRBJ2-1; TRBD2 is a possible D gene (5 bases). This CDR3 spans 14 amino acids. Germline assignment: CDR1 SGHRS and CDR2 YFSETQ. V shed 0 bases and J shed 6 bases, with 10 bases lying between them. CDR3 DNA sequence: TGCGCCAGCAGCTTGGGAGGGTCCACCAATGAGCAGTTCTTC. Translated: CASSLGGSTNEQFF.

The V gene is TRBV6-5, the J gene TRBJ2-7, with TRBD1 as a possible D gene (5 bases). The CDR3 covers 15 residues. V was shortened by 6 bases and J by 3 bases, with 18 bases between the two germline ends. Germline V gene data show CDR1 as MNHEY and CDR2 as SVGAGI. The CDR3 loop reads CASRPQEYGYYEQYF. CDR3 bases: TGTGCCAGCAGACCACAGGAGTACGGGTACTACGAGCAGTACTTC.

The CDR3 sequence is CASSGTGGRYEQYF. The CDR3 bases are TGTGCCAGCTCGGGGACAGGGGGCCGTTACGAGCAGTACTTC. The chain is built from TRBV18 and TRBJ2-7, with 12 bases identical to TRBD1. The CDR3 runs 14 residues. The trim removed 6 bases at V and 4 bases at J, leaving 4 bases unmatched. Germline V gives CDR1 KGHSH, CDR2 LQKENI.

This chain uses TRBV7-9 with TRBJ2-5; 7 bases match TRBD2. The DNA matches TRBJ2-7 better at its end, which makes the J call doubtful. Looked up from germline, CDR1 is SEHNR and CDR2 is FQNEAQ (reference sequence). The CDR3 totals 12 residues. The CDR3 sequence: CASSFAGDEQYF. CDR3 coding DNA: TGTGCCAGCAGCTTCGCGGGGGACGAGCAGTACTTC.

The chain carries TRBV27 and TRBJ2-7; 9 nucleotides agree with TRBD1. Germline CDR1 reads MNHEY; CDR2 reads SMNVEV (reference sequence). The J segment lost 1 base and the V segment lost 2 bases, leaving 6 bases of the junction unmatched. The CDR3 runs 16 residues. Written as DNA, the CDR3 is TGTGCCAGCAGTTTAGGGGGACAGGGCAAATCCTACGAGCAGTACTTC. This gives the protein CASSLGGQGKSYEQYF.

This clone was seen a single time. The chain links TRBV11-2 to TRBJ2-3; 9 bases map to TRBD1. V gave up 5 bases and J gave up 3 bases; unmatched junction bases: 9. Germline V gene lookup returns CDR1 SGHAT and CDR2 FQNNGV. The CDR3 sequence is 16 residues long. This CDR3 reads CASSPGQGWRTDTQYF. CDR3 DNA sequence: TGTGCCAGCAGCCCCGGACAGGGGTGGAGGACAGATACGCAGTATTTT.

The V call is TRBV5-1, the J call TRBJ2-1, with D tentatively TRBD1 (5 bases). V lost 0 bases and J 5 bases, leaving 12 bases between the germline ends. The CDR3 runs to 15 residues. CDR1 and CDR2 from the germline V gene are SGHRS and YFSETQ. CDR3: CASSLGQLYNNEQFF. CDR3 nucleotide sequence: TGCGCCAGCAGCTTGGGACAGTTATACAACAATGAGCAGTTCTTC.

The chain combines TRBV7-9 with TRBJ1-1; D is unresolved. Germline V CDR1 and CDR2: SEHNR, FQNEAQ (reference sequence). The length of the CDR3 is 13 residues. The ends were cut back, 5 bases at V and 4 bases at J, with 11 bases in the middle. CDR3 bases: TGTGCCAGCAGCGCTACCGGGAGCACTGAAGCTTTCTTT. Translating gives CASSATGSTEAFF.

Details on this clone: The conserved phenylalanine or tryptophan is not found at the CDR3 terminus, so this likely reflects a read error. This chain uses TRBV6-1 with TRBJ1-2, with D perhaps matching TRBD1 (5 bases). CDR1 and CDR2 (germline): MNHNS, SASEGT. The CDR3 is made up of 14 amino acids. V dropped 6 bases and J dropped 3 bases, with 14 bases sitting between them. The CDR3 sequence is CASRFLGRDYGYTS. CDR3 nucleotides: TGTGCCAGCAGGTTCCTCGGCAGGGACTATGGCTACACCTCC.

The chain employs TRBV5-6 and TRBJ1-2; a weak D match, TRBD1 (5 bases). With 4 bases removed from V and 8 bases from J, the gap between germline ends came to 12 bases. CDR3 length equals 12 residues. Germline-derived CDR1 and CDR2 are SGHDT and YYEEEE. The chain's CDR3 is CASSPGEYGYTF. The CDR3 region has the DNA TGTGCCAGCAGCCCGGGGGAATACGGCTACACCTTC.

This sequence joins TRBV14 and TRBJ1-2, with D unresolved. Germline CDR1 reads SGHDN; CDR2 reads FVKESK. V was clipped by 4 bases and J by 6 bases, with 12 bases between them. CDR3 length: 13 residues. CDR3: CASSLNNRHGYTF. The CDR3 DNA reads TGTGCCAGCAGCCTGAACAATCGCCATGGCTACACCTTC.

The rearrangement links TRBV2 to TRBJ2-7; TRBD1 matches 8 bases. This CDR3 has 14 amino acids. CDR1 and CDR2 from the germline V gene are SNHLY and FYNNEI. V was clipped by 7 bases and J by 2 bases; unmatched bases: 7. The CDR3 DNA sequence: TGTGCCAGCATCCTGGGACAGGTAACCTACGAGCAGTACTTC. Translation: CASILGQVTYEQYF.

This sequence joins TRBV5-4 and TRBJ2-1; 8 nucleotides agree with TRBD2. With 0 bases clipped from V and 8 bases from J, the junction kept 4 bases outside the gene matches. Germline CDR1 is SGHNT and CDR2 is YYREEE (reference sequence). This CDR3 has 14 amino acids. The CDR3 bases are TGTGCCAGCAGCTTGGCGGGGGGGCCCCATGAGCAGTTCTTC. It codes for CASSLAGGPHEQFF.

This clone was found once. Written as DNA, the CDR3 is TGTGCCAGCAGTGAATGGCCGGGTCAAGAGACCCAGTACTTC. As protein: CASSEWPGQETQYF. The J gene is TRBJ2-5, the V gene TRBV6-1; no clear D gene. Germline CDR1 is MNHNS and CDR2 is SASEGT. V lost 2 bases and J 2 bases, leaving 9 bases between the germline ends. The length of the CDR3 is 14 residues.